The source of this T cell receptor (beta chain) is a study of blood T cell repertoires in COVID-19. Overall study: The analysed material was cDNA or gDNA that came from T cells, B-cell-depleted T cells, or PBMCs.

CDR3 size: 11 residues. V lost 0 bases to trimming and J lost 10 bases, with 7 bases between them. The germline V gene has CDR1 DFQATT and CDR2 SNEGSKA (reference sequence). Using immunoSEQ multiplex PCR, the repertoire was profiled, and TCRdb retains in-frame clones only, with some absent. Found here are around 480,000 clones, about 91% of them singletons; the top ten hold around 12%. Only one count was recorded for this clone. The chain employs TRBV20-1 and TRBJ2-1; no definite D call. Material: peripheral blood. The receptor was derived from a woman aged 45-59 years with COVID-19, enrolled during active disease. This chain's CDR3 is CSARDTREQFF. The CDR3, as DNA: TGCAGTGCTAGAGATACCCGGGAGCAGTTCTTC.